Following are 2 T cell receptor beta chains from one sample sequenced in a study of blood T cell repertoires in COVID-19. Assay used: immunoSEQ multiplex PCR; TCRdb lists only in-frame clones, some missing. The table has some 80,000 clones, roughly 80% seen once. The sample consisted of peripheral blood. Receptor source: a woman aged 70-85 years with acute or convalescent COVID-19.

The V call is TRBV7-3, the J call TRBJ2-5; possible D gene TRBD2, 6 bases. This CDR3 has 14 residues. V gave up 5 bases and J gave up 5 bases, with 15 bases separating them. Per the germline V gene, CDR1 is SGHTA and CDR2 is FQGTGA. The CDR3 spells CASSPPRDCETQYF. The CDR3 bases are TGTGCCAGCAGCCCACCGCGGGATTGCGAGACCCAGTACTTC.

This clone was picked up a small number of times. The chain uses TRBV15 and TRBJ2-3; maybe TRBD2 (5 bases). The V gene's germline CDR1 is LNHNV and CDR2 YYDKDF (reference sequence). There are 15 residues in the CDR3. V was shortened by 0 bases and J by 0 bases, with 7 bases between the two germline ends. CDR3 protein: CATSRESGSTDTQYF. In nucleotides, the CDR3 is TGTGCCACCAGCAGAGAGTCGGGAAGCACAGATACGCAGTATTTT.